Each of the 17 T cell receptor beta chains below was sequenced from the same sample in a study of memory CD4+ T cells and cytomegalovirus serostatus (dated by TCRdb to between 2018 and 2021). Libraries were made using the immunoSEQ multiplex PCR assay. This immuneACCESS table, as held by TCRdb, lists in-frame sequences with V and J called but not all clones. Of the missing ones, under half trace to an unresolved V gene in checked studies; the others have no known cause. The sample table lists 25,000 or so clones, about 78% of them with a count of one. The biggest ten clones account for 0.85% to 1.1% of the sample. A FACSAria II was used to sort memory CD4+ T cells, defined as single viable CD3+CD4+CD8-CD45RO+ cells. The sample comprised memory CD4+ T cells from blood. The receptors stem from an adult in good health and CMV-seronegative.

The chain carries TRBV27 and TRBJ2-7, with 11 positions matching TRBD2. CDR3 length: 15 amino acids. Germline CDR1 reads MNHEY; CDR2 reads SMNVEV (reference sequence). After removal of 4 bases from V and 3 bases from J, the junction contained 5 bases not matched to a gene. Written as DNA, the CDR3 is TGTGCCAGCAGTTCCCCCGGGACTAGCGGCTACGAGCAGTACTTC. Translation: CASSSPGTSGYEQYF.

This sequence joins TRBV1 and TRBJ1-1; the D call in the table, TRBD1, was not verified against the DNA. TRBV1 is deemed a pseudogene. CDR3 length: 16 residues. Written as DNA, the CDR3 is TGCACCAGCTGGTGGGCAGGGCCTGGGGTGAACACTGAAGCTTTCTTT. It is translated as CTSWWAGPGVNTEAFF.

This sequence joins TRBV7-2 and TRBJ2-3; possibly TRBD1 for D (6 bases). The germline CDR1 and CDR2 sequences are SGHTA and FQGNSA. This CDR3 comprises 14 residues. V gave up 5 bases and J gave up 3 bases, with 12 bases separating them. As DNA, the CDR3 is TGTGCCAGCAGCACAGGACAGTTGACAGATACGCAGTATTTT. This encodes CASSTGQLTDTQYF.

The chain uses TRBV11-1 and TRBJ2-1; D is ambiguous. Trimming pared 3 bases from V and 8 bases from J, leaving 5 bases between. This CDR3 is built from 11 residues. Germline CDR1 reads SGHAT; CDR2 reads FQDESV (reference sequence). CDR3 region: CASSFTHEQFF. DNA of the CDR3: TGTGCCAGCAGCTTTACGCATGAGCAGTTCTTC.

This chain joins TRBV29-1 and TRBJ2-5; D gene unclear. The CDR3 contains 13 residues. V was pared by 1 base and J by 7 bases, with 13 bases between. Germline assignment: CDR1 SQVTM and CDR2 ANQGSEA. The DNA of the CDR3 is TGCAGCGTTGAAGCCCCGGGTATGGGGACCCAGTACTTC. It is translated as CSVEAPGMGTQYF.

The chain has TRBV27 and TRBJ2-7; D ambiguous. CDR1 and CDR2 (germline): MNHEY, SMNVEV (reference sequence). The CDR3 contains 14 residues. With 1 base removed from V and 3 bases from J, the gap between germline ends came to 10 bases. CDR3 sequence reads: CASSLLGPIYEQYF. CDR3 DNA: TGTGCCAGCAGTTTATTAGGACCAATCTACGAGCAGTACTTC.

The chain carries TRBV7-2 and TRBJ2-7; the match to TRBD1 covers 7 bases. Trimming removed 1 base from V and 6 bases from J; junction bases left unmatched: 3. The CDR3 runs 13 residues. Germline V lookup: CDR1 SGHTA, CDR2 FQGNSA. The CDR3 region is CASSLDPGGEQYF. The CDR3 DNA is TGTGCCAGCAGCTTAGACCCAGGGGGCGAGCAGTACTTC.

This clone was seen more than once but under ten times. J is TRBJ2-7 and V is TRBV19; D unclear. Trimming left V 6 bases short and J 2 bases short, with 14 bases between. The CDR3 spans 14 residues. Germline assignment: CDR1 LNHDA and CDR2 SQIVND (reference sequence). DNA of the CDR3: TGTGCCAGTAGCCTTGGGGTCGGAACCTACGAGCAGTACTTC. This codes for CASSLGVGTYEQYF.

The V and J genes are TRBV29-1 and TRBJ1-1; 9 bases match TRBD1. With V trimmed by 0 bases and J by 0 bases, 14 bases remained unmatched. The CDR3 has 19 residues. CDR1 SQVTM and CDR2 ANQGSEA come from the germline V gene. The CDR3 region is CSVEDTGGDSIFMNTEAFF. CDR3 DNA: TGCAGCGTTGAAGATACAGGGGGCGACTCGATATTTATGAACACTGAAGCTTTCTTT.

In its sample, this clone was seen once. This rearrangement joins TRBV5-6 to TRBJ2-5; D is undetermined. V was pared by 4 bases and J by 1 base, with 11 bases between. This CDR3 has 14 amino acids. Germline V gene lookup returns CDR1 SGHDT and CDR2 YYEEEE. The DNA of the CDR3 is TGTGCCAGCAGCCACGGGTTCGCCCAAGAGACCCAGTACTTC. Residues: CASSHGFAQETQYF.

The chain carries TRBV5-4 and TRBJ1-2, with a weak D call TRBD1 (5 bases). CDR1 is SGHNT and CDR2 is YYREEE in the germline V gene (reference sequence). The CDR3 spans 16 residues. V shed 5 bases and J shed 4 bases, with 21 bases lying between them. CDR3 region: CASRVGGAETGYGYTF. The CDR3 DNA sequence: TGTGCCAGCAGGGTTGGAGGGGCCGAGACGGGCTATGGCTACACCTTC.

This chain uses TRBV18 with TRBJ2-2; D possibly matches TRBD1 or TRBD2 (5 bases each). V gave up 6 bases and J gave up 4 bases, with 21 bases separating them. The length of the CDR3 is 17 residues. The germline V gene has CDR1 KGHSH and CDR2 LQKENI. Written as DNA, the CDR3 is TGTGCCAGCTCCCCCTCCCTCCTGGGGGAGCGCACCGGGGAGCTGTTTTTT. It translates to CASSPSLLGERTGELFF.

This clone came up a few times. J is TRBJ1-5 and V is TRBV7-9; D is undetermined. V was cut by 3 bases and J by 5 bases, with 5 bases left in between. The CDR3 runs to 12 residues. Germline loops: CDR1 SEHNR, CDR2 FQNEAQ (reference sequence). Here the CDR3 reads CASSFRDQPQHF. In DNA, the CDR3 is TGTGCCAGCAGCTTTAGGGATCAGCCCCAGCATTTT.

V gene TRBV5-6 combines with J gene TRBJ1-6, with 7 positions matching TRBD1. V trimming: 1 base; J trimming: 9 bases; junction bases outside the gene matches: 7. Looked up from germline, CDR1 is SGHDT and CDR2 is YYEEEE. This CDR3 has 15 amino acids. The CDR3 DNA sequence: TGTGCCAGCAGCTTGCTTGGCAGGGGGAGTTCACCCCTCCACTTT. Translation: CASSLLGRGSSPLHF.

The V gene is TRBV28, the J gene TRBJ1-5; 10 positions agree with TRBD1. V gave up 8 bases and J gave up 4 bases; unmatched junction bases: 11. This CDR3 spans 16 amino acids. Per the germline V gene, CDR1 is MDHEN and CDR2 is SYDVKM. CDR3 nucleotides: TGTGCCAGCCCCCCCGGGACAGGGGAAGTGAATCAGCCCCAGCATTTT. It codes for CASPPGTGEVNQPQHF.

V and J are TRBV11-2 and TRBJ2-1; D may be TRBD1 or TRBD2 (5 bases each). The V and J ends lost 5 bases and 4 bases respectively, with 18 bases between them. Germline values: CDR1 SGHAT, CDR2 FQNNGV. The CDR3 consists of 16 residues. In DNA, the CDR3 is TGTGCCAGCAGCACGGGGCTGGGAAGAGAATACAATGAGCAGTTCTTC. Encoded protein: CASSTGLGREYNEQFF. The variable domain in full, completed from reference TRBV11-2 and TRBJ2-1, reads EAGVAQSPRYKIIEKRQSVAFWCNPISGHATLYWYQQILGQGPKLLIQFQNNGVVDDSQLPKDRFSAERLKGVDSTLKIQPAKLEDSAVYLCASSTGLGREYNEQFFGPGTRLTVL.

The CDR3 DNA is TGTGCCAGCACGACAGGAGGCAATCAGCCCCAGCATTTT. Translating gives CASTTGGNQPQHF. The V and J genes are TRBV6-5 and TRBJ1-5; D perhaps matches TRBD1 (6 bases). This CDR3 contains 13 residues. Germline CDR1 reads MNHEY; CDR2 reads SVGAGI. V was trimmed by 7 bases and J by 2 bases, leaving 9 bases between them.